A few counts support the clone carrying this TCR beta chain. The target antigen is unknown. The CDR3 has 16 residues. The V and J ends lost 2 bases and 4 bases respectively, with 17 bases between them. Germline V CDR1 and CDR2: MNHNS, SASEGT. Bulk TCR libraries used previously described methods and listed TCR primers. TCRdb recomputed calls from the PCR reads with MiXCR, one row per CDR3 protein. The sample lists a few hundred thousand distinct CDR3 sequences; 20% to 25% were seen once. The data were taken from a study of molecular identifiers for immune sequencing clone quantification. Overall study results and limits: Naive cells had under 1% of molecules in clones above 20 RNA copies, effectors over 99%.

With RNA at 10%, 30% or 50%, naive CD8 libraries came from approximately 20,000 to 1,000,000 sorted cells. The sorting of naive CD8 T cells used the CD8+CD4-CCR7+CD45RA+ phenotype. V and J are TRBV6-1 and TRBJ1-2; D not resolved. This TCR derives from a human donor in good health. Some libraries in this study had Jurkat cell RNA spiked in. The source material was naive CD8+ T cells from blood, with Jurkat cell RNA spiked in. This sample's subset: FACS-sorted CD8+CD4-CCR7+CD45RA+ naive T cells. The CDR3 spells CASSELYGSASYGYTF. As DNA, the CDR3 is TGTGCCAGCAGTGAACTTTACGGGTCCGCGTCCTATGGCTACACCTTC.